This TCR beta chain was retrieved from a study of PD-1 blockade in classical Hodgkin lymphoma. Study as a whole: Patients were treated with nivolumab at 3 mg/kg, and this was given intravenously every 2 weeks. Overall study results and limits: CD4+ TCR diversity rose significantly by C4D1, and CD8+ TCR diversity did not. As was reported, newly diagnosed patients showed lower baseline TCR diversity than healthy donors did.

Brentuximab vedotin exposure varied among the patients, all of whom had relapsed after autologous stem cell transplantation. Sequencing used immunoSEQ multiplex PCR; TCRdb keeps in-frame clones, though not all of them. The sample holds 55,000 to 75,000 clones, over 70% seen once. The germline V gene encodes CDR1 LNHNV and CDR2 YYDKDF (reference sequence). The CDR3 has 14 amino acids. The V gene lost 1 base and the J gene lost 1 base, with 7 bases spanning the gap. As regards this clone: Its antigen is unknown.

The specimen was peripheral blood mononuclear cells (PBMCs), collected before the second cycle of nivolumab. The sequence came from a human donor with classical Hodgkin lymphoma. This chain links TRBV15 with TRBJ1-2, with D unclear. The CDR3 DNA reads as TGTGCCACCAGCAGAGGGGCCCTTAACTATGGCTACACCTTC. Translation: CATSRGALNYGYTF. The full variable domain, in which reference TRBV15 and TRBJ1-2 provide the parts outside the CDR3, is DAMVIQNPRYQVTQFGKPVTLSCSQTLNHNVMYWYQQKSSQAPKLLFHYYDKDFNNEADTPDNFQSRRPNTSFCFLDIRSPGLGDTAMYLCATSRGALNYGYTFGSGTRLTVV.